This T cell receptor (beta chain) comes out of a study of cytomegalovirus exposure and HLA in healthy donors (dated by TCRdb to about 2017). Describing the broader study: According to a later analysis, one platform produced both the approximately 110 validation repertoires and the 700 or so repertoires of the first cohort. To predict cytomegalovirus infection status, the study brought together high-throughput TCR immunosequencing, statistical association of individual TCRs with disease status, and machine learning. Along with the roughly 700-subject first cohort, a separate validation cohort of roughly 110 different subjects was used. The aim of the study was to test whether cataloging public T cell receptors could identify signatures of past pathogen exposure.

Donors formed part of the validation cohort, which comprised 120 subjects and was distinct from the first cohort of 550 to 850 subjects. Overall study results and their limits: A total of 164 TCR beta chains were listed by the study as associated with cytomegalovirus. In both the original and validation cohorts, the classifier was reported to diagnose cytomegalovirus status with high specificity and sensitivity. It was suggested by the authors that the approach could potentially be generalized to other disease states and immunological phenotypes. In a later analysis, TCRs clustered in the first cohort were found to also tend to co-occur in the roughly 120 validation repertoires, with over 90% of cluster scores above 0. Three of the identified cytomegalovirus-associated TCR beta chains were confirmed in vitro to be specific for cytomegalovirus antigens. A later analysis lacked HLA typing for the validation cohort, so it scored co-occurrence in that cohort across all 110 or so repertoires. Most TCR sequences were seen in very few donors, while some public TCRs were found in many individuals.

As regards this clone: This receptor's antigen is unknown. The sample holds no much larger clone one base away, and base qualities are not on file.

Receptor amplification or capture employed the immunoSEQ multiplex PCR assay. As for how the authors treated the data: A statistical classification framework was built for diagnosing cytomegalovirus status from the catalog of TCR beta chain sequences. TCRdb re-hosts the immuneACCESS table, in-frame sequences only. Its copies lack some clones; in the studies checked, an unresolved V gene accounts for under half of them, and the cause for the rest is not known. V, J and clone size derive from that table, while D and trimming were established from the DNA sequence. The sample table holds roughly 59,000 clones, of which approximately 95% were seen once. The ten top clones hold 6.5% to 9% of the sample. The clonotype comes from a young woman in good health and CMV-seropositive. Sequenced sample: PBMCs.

The DNA sequence follows: TGTGCCTGGAATCGGGGGAGGGACACTGAAGCTTTCTTT. Translated, it reads CAWNRGRDTEAFF. This chain joins TRBV30 to TRBJ1-1, and the D gene may be TRBD1, 5 bases matching. From a lookup of the germline V gene (reference sequence), CDR1 and CDR2 are GTSNPN and SVGIG. Taken from cysteine to phenylalanine, the CDR3 has 13 residues. Only the CDR3 part of the read is kept: 39 bases, read in frame from the first base. Trimming costs V 4 bases and J 3 bases, and their ends lie 12 bases apart.